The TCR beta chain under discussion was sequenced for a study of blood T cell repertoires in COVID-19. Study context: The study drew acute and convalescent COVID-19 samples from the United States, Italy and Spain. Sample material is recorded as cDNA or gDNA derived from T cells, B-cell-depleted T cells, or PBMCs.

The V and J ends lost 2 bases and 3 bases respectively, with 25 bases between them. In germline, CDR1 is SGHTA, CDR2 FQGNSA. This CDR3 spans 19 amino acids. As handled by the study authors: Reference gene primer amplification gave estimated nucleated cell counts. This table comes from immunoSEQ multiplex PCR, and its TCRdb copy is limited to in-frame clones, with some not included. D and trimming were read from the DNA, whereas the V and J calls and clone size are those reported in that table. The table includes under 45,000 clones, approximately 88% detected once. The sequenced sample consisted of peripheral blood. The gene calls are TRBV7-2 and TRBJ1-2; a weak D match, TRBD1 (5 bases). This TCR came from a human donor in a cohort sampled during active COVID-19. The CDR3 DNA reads TGTGCCAGCAGCTTACAGGGTATTCGCCGGAGCGATAACTACTATGGCTACACCTTC. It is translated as CASSLQGIRRSDNYYGYTF.